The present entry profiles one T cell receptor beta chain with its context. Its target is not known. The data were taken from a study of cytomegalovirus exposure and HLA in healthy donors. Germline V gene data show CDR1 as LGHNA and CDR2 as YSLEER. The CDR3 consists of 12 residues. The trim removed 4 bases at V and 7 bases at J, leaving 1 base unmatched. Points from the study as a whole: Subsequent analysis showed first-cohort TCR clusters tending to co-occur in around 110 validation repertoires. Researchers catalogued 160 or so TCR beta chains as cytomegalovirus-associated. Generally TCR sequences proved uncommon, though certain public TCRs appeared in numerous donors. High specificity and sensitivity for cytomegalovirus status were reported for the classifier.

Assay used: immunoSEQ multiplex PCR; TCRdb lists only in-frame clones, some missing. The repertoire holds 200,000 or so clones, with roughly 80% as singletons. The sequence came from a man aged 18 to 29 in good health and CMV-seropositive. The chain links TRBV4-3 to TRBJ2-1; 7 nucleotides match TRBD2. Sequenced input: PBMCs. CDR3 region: CASSRGGNEQFF. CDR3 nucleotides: TGCGCCAGCAGCCGGGGGGGGAATGAGCAGTTCTTC.